These T cell receptor beta chains were read from a single sample in a study of prognosis after radiotherapy for stage I lung cancer. TCRdb reanalysed the multiplex PCR reads using MiXCR and keeps one entry per CDR3 protein. The sample has tens of thousands of distinct CDR3 sequences; around 41% are singletons. The source material was PBMCs, sampled before or after stereotactic body radiation therapy (not recorded which). These receptors originate from a donor aged 50 or older with non-small cell lung cancer. Both conserved end residues are part of each CDR3. The order of the fields is clone size, J gene, V gene, D gene, CDR3 protein, CDR3 DNA. The D gene is left open where the match is weak. A row's size may be missing; if present it is once, few, many or a size class.

. | TRBJ2-3 | TRBV19 | . | CAHQAPRSRTDTQCF | TGTGCCCATCAGGCCCCCCGGTCTCGGACAGATACGCAGTGTTTT
many | TRBJ2-2 | TRBV10-3 | TRBD2 | CAISESEFTGGPGELFF | TGTGCCATCAGTGAGTCCGAATTTACGGGGGGGCCCGGGGAGCTGTTTTTT
. | TRBJ1-1 | TRBV6-1 | . | CASSELPGQNTEAFF | TGTGCCAGCAGTGAATTACCGGGACAAAACACTGAAGCTTTCTTT
many | TRBJ2-2 | TRBV14 | TRBD1 | CASSPTGGSPGELFF | TGTGCCAGCAGCCCCACAGGGGGCTCTCCCGGGGAGCTGTTTTTT
many | TRBJ2-3 | TRBV7-9 | . | CASSLSTDTQYF | TGTGCCAGCAGCCTATCCACCGATACGCAGTATTTT
few | TRBJ2-5 | TRBV20-1 | TRBD2 | CSAGGTSGRETQYF | TGCAGTGCCGGCGGGACTAGCGGGCGAGAGACCCAGTACTTC
many | TRBJ1-3 | TRBV6-1 | . | CASSPLAGNTIYF | TGTGCCAGCAGTCCCCTCGCTGGAAACACCATATATTTT
many | TRBJ2-1 | TRBV10-2 | . | CASSAGASNEQFF | TGCGCCAGCAGTGCCGGGGCTAGCAATGAGCAGTTCTTC
many | TRBJ2-5 | TRBV7-9 | . | CASRPPAEATETQYF | TGTGCCAGCAGGCCACCGGCGGAAGCGACGGAGACCCAGTACTTC
. | TRBJ2-5 | TRBV7-2 | . | CASSLMRQRQETQYF | TGTGCCAGCAGCTTAATGAGACAGAGACAGGAGACCCAGTACTTC
many | TRBJ1-6 | TRBV6-5 | TRBD1 | CASSLQGSYNSPLHF | TGTGCCAGCAGTTTACAGGGGTCCTATAATTCACCCCTCCACTTT
. | TRBJ2-7 | TRBV13 | . | CASSFGRCMGYEQYF | TGTGCCAGCAGCTTTGGGCGGTGTATGGGCTACGAGCAGTACTTT
many | TRBJ1-1 | TRBV3-1 | . | CASSQGWGPGFTEAFF | TGTGCCAGCAGCCAAGGATGGGGGCCGGGATTCACTGAAGCTTTCTTT
many | TRBJ2-7 | TRBV7-8 | . | CASNPVGVSYEQYF | TGTGCCAGCAACCCCGTGGGGGTCTCCTACGAGCAGTACTTC
many | TRBJ2-3 | TRBV24-1 | . | CATSDTSMGASTDTQYF | TGTGCCACCAGTGATACTAGCATGGGAGCTAGCACAGATACGCAGTATTTT
. | TRBJ2-6 | TRBV6-1 | . | CASRPEGGGPGANVLTF | TGTGCCAGCAGACCGGAAGGGGGGGGGCCCGGGGCCAACGTACTGACTTTC
many | TRBJ2-7 | TRBV5-5 | . | CASSNRDPGRYEQYF | TGTGCCAGCAGCAACCGGGACCCGGGTCGTTACGAGCAGTACTTC
many | TRBJ2-7 | TRBV12-3/TRBV12-4 | TRBD1 | CASSLGTGDNEQYF | TGTGCCAGCAGTTTAGGGACAGGGGATAACGAGCAGTACTTC
. | TRBJ2-7 | TRBV5-4 | . | CASSLGSGAGYEQYF | TGTGCCAGCAGCTTGGGATCGGGAGCGGGTTACGAGCAGTACTTC
many | TRBJ2-1 | TRBV13 | . | CASSLETEGEQFF | TGTGCCAGCAGCTTAGAAACAGAGGGTGAGCAGTTCTTC
. | TRBJ1-5 | TRBV6-5 | . | CASIYRPPGQGDTQHF | TGTGCCAGCATTTATCGCCCCCCGGGGCAGGGAGATACGCAGCATTTT
once | TRBJ2-1 | TRBV5-1 | TRBD2 | CASSLDPSGNEQFF | TGCGCCAGCAGCTTGGATCCTAGCGGGAATGAGCAGTTCTTC
. | TRBJ2-3 | TRBV6-5 | TRBD2 | CASSYSTLGIILAGVGFGTDTQYF | TGTGCCAGCAGTTACTCGACGCTGGGGATTATTCTAGCGGGAGTGGGGTTCGGCACAGATACGCAGTATTTT
many | TRBJ2-3 | TRBV6-1 | . | CASSEPGTDTQYF | TGTGCCAGCAGTGAACCGGGGACAGATACGCAGTATTTT
many | TRBJ2-3 | TRBV6-1 | . | CASSAQGTDTQYF | TGTGCCAGCAGTGCCCAGGGCACAGATACGCAGTATTTT
many | TRBJ2-1 | TRBV19 | TRBD2 | CASSAVRGEEQFF | TGTGCCAGTAGTGCCGTACGGGGGGAAGAGCAGTTCTTC
many | TRBJ1-1 | TRBV28 | . | CASSLSGANTEAFF | TGTGCCAGCAGTTTATCCGGAGCGAACACTGAAGCTTTCTTT
many | TRBJ2-3 | TRBV6-1 | . | CASRSTRGTDTQYF | TGTGCCAGCAGATCAACTCGCGGCACAGATACGCAGTATTTT
many | TRBJ1-2 | TRBV3-1 | . | CASSQDLVPNYGYTF | TGTGCCAGCAGCCAAGATCTGGTCCCCAACTATGGCTACACCTTC
. | TRBJ2-2 | TRBV7-9 | . | CAISTGELFF | TGTGCCATCTCGACCGGGGAGCTGTTTTTT
many | TRBJ2-7 | TRBV4-1 | TRBD2 | CASSQVGRVYEQYF | TGCGCCAGCAGCCAAGTCGGGAGGGTTTACGAGCAGTACTTC
. | TRBJ2-1 | TRBV11-2 | . | CASSRNMAGREQFF | TGTGCCAGCAGTCGTAACATGGCAGGGCGTGAGCAGTTCTTC
many | TRBJ2-1 | TRBV25-1 | TRBD2 | CASSEFGGEGGRNEQFF | TGTGCCAGCAGTGAATTTGGCGGGGAGGGAGGCCGGAATGAGCAGTTCTTC
many | TRBJ1-6 | TRBV28 | TRBD1 | CASSHDRGPYPLHF | TGTGCCAGCAGCCACGACAGGGGCCCGTATCCCCTCCACTTT
many | TRBJ2-3 | TRBV30 | . | CALESGRTDTQYF | TGTGCCCTGGAATCTGGCCGCACAGATACGCAGTATTTT
many | TRBJ2-3 | TRBV18 | . | CASSPTPDTDTQYF | TGTGCCAGCTCACCAACGCCGGACACAGATACGCAGTATTTT
medium-sized | TRBJ2-1 | TRBV20-1 | TRBD2 | CSARVPGGYGNEQFF | TGCAGTGCTAGAGTACCGGGGGGGTATGGCAATGAGCAGTTCTTC
many | TRBJ1-5 | TRBV6-1 | . | CASSKVEGVGNNQPQHF | TGTGCCAGCAGTAAGGTGGAGGGGGTGGGGAACAATCAGCCCCAGCATTTT
. | TRBJ2-4 | TRBV9 | TRBD1 | CASSGQGAGSKSIQYF | TGTGCCAGCAGCGGACAGGGGGCTGGGTCCAAAAGCATTCAGTACTTC
many | TRBJ2-1 | TRBV11-2 | TRBD2 | CASSLGTSGRRATFF | TGTGCCAGCAGCTTGGGGACTAGCGGGAGGAGGGCCACATTCTTC
many | TRBJ2-2 | TRBV3-1 | TRBD1 | CASSRPRQGRTGELFF | TGTGCCAGCAGCCGGCCGAGACAGGGACGGACCGGGGAGCTGTTTTTT
many | TRBJ1-2 | TRBV29-1 | TRBD1 | CSADRDGYTF | TGCAGCGCCGACAGGGATGGCTACACCTTC
many | TRBJ1-6 | TRBV3-1 | TRBD1 | CASSQGGTANSPLHF | TGTGCCAGCAGCCAAGGGGGGACAGCCAATTCACCCCTCCACTTT
. | TRBJ2-7 | TRBV6-5 | TRBD1 | CASSYRPGQKQYF | TGTGCCAGCAGTTATAGGCCGGGACAGAAGCAGTACTTC
many | TRBJ1-2 | TRBV4-2 | . | CASSQGGAGNYGYTF | TGTGCCAGCAGCCAAGGGGGGGCAGGCAACTATGGCTACACCTTC
. | TRBJ1-6 | TRBV9 | . | CASSVAAFNSPLHF | TGTGCCAGCAGCGTAGCGGCCTTTAATTCACCCCTCCACTTT
. | TRBJ2-3 | TRBV20-1 | TRBD1 | CSAPEGDRTDTQYF | TGCAGTGCTCCCGAAGGGGACAGAACAGATACGCAGTATTTT
once | TRBJ2-6 | TRBV12-3/TRBV12-4 | . | CASSLVGSNVLTF | TGTGCCAGCAGTTTGGTAGGGTCCAACGTCCTTACTTTC
many | TRBJ2-2 | TRBV12-3/TRBV12-4 | . | CASSFRGVGELFF | TGTGCCAGCAGTTTCAGGGGGGTAGGGGAGCTGTTTTTT
. | TRBJ1-1 | TRBV6-1 | TRBD1 | CASSYTGQVEAFF | TGTGCCAGCAGTTACACAGGACAGGTCGAAGCTTTCTTT
many | TRBJ2-1 | TRBV19 | . | CASRVDTGTKYNEQFF | TGTGCCAGTAGGGTTGACACCGGGACAAAGTACAATGAGCAGTTCTTC
. | TRBJ2-2 | TRBV6-2/TRBV6-3 | . | CASTPSVGELFF | TGTGCCAGTACCCCGAGTGTCGGGGAGCTGTTTTTT
many | TRBJ2-1 | TRBV11-3 | . | CASSGVDNEQFF | TGTGCCAGCAGCGGTGTCGACAATGAGCAGTTCTTC
medium-sized | TRBJ2-7 | TRBV11-2 | TRBD1 | CASSPGQGNEQYF | TGTGCCAGCAGCCCGGGACAGGGTAACGAGCAGTACTTC
. | TRBJ2-2 | TRBV19 | . | CASRIDNGELFF | TGTGCCAGTAGGATCGACAACGGGGAGCTGTTTTTT
medium-sized | TRBJ1-2 | TRBV7-9 | TRBD1 | CASSLDRGNYGYTF | TGTGCCAGCAGCTTAGACAGGGGGAACTATGGCTACACCTTC